The rows below give T cell receptor beta chains drawn from one sample of a study of T cells in narcolepsy. The table came from immunoSEQ multiplex PCR; TCRdb's copy has only in-frame clones and leaves some out. The sample yields 20,000 to 25,000 clones, roughly 94% seen once. The sample consisted of CD45RA- memory CD4+ T cells from PBMCs. Every receptor here comes from a human donor with narcolepsy. Each CDR3 is given with its conserved first and last residue. The D gene is left open where the match is weak. A row's size may be missing; if present it is once, few, many or a size class.

>TRBV2|.|TRBJ2-3|.|15
CASSENREDTDTQYF
TGTGCCAGCAGTGAGAACCGCGAGGACACAGATACGCAGTATTTT
>TRBV7-9|once|TRBJ1-1|.|12
CASSLVQTGAFF
TGTGCCAGCAGCTTAGTTCAGACCGGGGCTTTCTTT
>TRBV9|once|TRBJ2-5|.|13
CASSVEQGRAQYF
TGTGCCAGCAGCGTAGAACAGGGACGGGCCCAGTACTTC
>TRBV28|.|TRBJ2-1|TRBD2|17
CASSSSSGYTLYNEQFF
TGTGCCAGCAGTTCATCTAGCGGTTACACTCTTTACAATGAGCAGTTCTTC
>TRBV21-1|.|TRBJ2-3|.|16
CARTEPYRGLTDTQYF
TGTGCCAGAACTGAACCATACAGGGGGCTAACAGATACGCAGTATTTT
>TRBV11-2|.|TRBJ2-7|TRBD1|14
CASSRLGQAEEQYF
TGTGCCAGCAGCCGATTGGGACAGGCGGAGGAGCAGTACTTC
>TRBV18|.|TRBJ2-1|.|15
CASSPLFLRAHEQFF
TGTGCCAGCTCACCACTTTTTCTGAGGGCCCATGAGCAGTTCTTC
>TRBV28|.|TRBJ2-4|TRBD1|15
CASTTDRGPKNIQYF
TGTGCCAGCACTACAGACAGGGGCCCCAAAAACATTCAGTACTTC
>TRBV29-1|.|TRBJ2-6|.|16
CSVVPEGGSGANVLTF
TGCAGCGTTGTCCCTGAGGGGGGATCTGGGGCCAACGTCCTGACTTTC
>TRBV9|.|TRBJ2-2|TRBD2|12
CASSVGEGGLFF
TGTGCCAGCAGCGTCGGGGAGGGAGGGCTGTTTTTT
>TRBV10-3|.|TRBJ2-3|.|15
CATRGTTRRTDTQYF
TGTGCCACCCGCGGGACCACTAGGAGGACAGATACGCAGTATTTT
>TRBV4-2|.|TRBJ2-7|.|15
CASSPGAGDLNEQYF
TGTGCCAGCAGTCCAGGGGCGGGGGATCTCAACGAGCAGTACTTC
>TRBV11-2|.|TRBJ2-7|TRBD1|15
CASSRGQDPSYEQYF
TGTGCCAGCAGCCGGGGACAGGATCCCTCCTACGAGCAGTACTTC
>TRBV19|few|TRBJ1-1|.|13
CASSISRGTEAFF
TGTGCCAGTAGTATTTCTCGGGGCACTGAAGCTTTCTTT
>TRBV5-1|.|TRBJ2-2|.|14
CASSFGGVTGELFF
TGCGCCAGCAGCTTTGGAGGGGTAACCGGGGAGCTGTTTTTT
>TRBV10-3|few|TRBJ1-2|.|13
CAISSKGQNGYTF
TGTGCCATCAGCTCCAAAGGACAGAATGGCTACACCTTC
>TRBV6-1|.|TRBJ2-6|.|13
CASKGSGANVLTF
TGTGCCAGCAAAGGATCCGGGGCCAACGTCCTGACTTTC
>TRBV2|.|TRBJ2-5|.|13
CASSELAKETQYF
TGTGCCAGCAGTGAATTGGCGAAAGAGACCCAGTACTTC
>TRBV7-8|.|TRBJ2-3|.|14
CASREGVGTDTQYF
TGTGCCAGCCGTGAGGGAGTGGGCACAGATACGCAGTATTTT
>TRBV18|.|TRBJ2-3|.|15
CASSPDGQSTDTQYF
TGTGCCAGCTCACCAGACGGACAGAGCACAGATACGCAGTATTTT
>TRBV5-4|.|TRBJ1-1|.|16
CASSPSDGFGDTEAFF
TGTGCCAGCAGCCCCTCCGACGGTTTTGGGGACACTGAAGCTTTCTTT
>TRBV28|.|TRBJ1-1|.|16
CASNSPGYRMNTEAFF
TGTGCCAGCAATTCCCCTGGGTATCGAATGAACACTGAAGCTTTCTTT